Each of the 20 T cell receptor beta chains below was sequenced from the same sample in a study of CD4 T cells in relation to SARS-CoV-2 and coronaviruses. Sequencing used immunoSEQ multiplex PCR; TCRdb keeps in-frame clones, though not all of them. Here the sample spans almost 30,000 clones, about 80% being singletons. CD4+ T cells from unexposed donors were obtained before the COVID-19 pandemic (2011-2018). CD4+ T cells were isolated from the cells after around 11 days of culture. Their antigen targets remain unknown. What was sequenced was CD4+ T cells from PBMCs, cultured in vitro. The receptors stem from a human donor in good health.

The genes are TRBV29-1 and TRBJ2-3, with 7 bases identical to TRBD1. Per germline, CDR1 SQVTM and CDR2 ANQGSEA. The CDR3 has 13 residues. V was clipped by 7 bases and J by 6 bases; unmatched bases: 10. The CDR3 region is CSAREGAGDTQYF. The DNA of the CDR3 is TGCAGCGCCCGCGAGGGGGCTGGGGATACGCAGTATTTT.

The chain has TRBV29-1 and TRBJ2-5; D may be TRBD1 (5 bases). Trimming left V 6 bases short and J 5 bases short, with 16 bases between. The CDR3 runs 13 residues. Germline V lookup: CDR1 SQVTM, CDR2 ANQGSEA. The CDR3 sequence is CSVAPGQFETQYF. For the CDR3, the DNA is TGCAGCGTAGCCCCAGGGCAGTTCGAGACCCAGTACTTC.

V and J are TRBV23-1 and TRBJ2-5; 7 bases agree with TRBD2. TRBV23-1 is sorted into the ORF group, with uncertain function. The CDR3 extends over 15 amino acids. Losses at the gene ends were 2 bases for V and 3 bases for J; bases not matched to a gene: 6. CDR3 amino acids: CASSQPRGEKETQYF. The CDR3 bases are TGCGCCAGCAGTCAACCCCGGGGGGAGAAAGAGACCCAGTACTTC.

This chain links TRBV19 with TRBJ2-4, with D maybe TRBD1 (5 bases). V was cut by 4 bases and J by 6 bases, with 13 bases left in between. The CDR3 consists of 14 residues. The V gene's germline CDR1 is LNHDA and CDR2 SQIVND (reference sequence). This chain's CDR3 is CASSRSGQGNIQYF. The DNA of the CDR3 is TGTGCCAGTAGTAGGTCCGGCCAGGGAAACATTCAGTACTTC.

In its sample, this clone was seen a few times. The chain recombines TRBV11-3 with TRBJ1-1; possible D gene TRBD1, 6 bases. The ends were cut back, 5 bases at V and 1 base at J, with 14 bases in the middle. The CDR3 sequence is 15 residues long. From germline, CDR1 is SGHNT and CDR2 YENEEA. CDR3 loop: CASSQSGAGNTEAFF. As DNA, the CDR3 is TGTGCCAGCAGCCAATCAGGGGCCGGGAACACTGAAGCTTTCTTT.

This chain uses TRBV3-1 (or the pseudogene TRBV3-2) with TRBJ1-2, with 7 bases identical to TRBD1. Germline loops: CDR1 LGHDT, CDR2 YNNKEL (reference sequence). CDR3 length equals 15 residues. V lost 3 bases, J lost 4 bases, and 8 bases stayed unmatched. CDR3 sequence reads: CASSQNRDSLYGYTF. In DNA form, the CDR3 reads TGTGCCAGCAGCCAGAACCGGGACAGCCTCTATGGCTACACCTTC.

The CDR3 protein is CASRGQENQPQHF. CDR3 sequence (DNA): TGTGCCAGCAGAGGACAGGAGAATCAGCCCCAGCATTTT. The rearrangement joins TRBV6-5 to TRBJ1-5; 7 bases line up with TRBD1. The V and J ends lost 6 bases and 4 bases, in that order; junction bases with no gene match: 3. Germline CDR1 reads MNHEY; CDR2 reads SVGAGI. The CDR3 is 13 amino acids.

The rearrangement joins TRBV18 to TRBJ2-7; TRBD1 aligns across 7 bases. J gave up 3 bases and V 2 bases, and 13 bases lay outside the gene matches. Germline values: CDR1 KGHSH, CDR2 LQKENI. The CDR3 length is 17 residues. CDR3 sequence (DNA): TGTGCCAGCTCACCAGACAGGGTAGGTGTGGTAGGCTACGAGCAGTACTTC. It translates to CASSPDRVGVVGYEQYF.

The gene calls are TRBV5-1 and TRBJ1-5, with D tentatively TRBD1 (6 bases). Trimming took off 4 bases at V and 2 bases at J, with 19 bases between the two ends. The CDR3 contains 17 residues. Germline loops: CDR1 SGHRS, CDR2 YFSETQ. CDR3 DNA sequence: TGCGCCAGCAGCCCCGGGGACGGGGACATAGGCAATCAGCCCCAGCATTTT. It is translated as CASSPGDGDIGNQPQHF.

The chain combines TRBV9 with TRBJ2-4; possible D gene TRBD2, 6 bases. Germline assignment: CDR1 SGDLS and CDR2 YYNGEE. The CDR3 is made up of 17 amino acids. Trimming took off 4 bases at V and 5 bases at J, with 22 bases between the two ends. CDR3 nucleotides: TGTGCCAGCAGCTTAGGAATTCGGGGGAGTTGGGAAAACATTCAGTACTTC. Its protein is CASSLGIRGSWENIQYF.

V and J are TRBV5-1 and TRBJ2-1; 11 bases match TRBD2. Unmatched junction bases numbered 3, after V lost 0 bases and J lost 4 bases. The germline CDR1 and CDR2 sequences are SGHRS and YFSETQ. The CDR3 has 16 amino acids. CDR3 in DNA: TGCGCCAGCAGCTTGGAAGGGACTAGCGGATACAATGAGCAGTTCTTC. Amino acids: CASSLEGTSGYNEQFF.

The chain combines TRBV6-4 with TRBJ2-5, with D perhaps TRBD1 or TRBD2 (5 bases each). The CDR3 length is 18 residues. The germline V gene has CDR1 MRHNA and CDR2 SNTAGT. The CDR3: CATPDSGLHAAALETQYF. CDR3 sequence (DNA): TGTGCAACACCAGACTCGGGGCTCCACGCGGCCGCATTGGAGACCCAGTACTTC.

The chain is built from TRBV5-1 and TRBJ2-7; D is perhaps TRBD2 (5 bases). The V gene's germline CDR1 is SGHRS and CDR2 YFSETQ. This CDR3 has 14 amino acids. The V and J ends lost 0 bases and 6 bases respectively, with 13 bases between them. The CDR3 nucleotides read TGCGCCAGCAGCTTGGCCGGACCGGGGTCCGAGCAGTACTTC. Residues: CASSLAGPGSEQYF.

The genes are TRBV7-9 and TRBJ2-5, with TRBD1 as a possible D gene (6 bases). The V gene lost 5 bases and the J gene lost 4 bases, with 11 bases spanning the gap. CDR1 and CDR2 (germline): SEHNR, FQNEAQ (reference sequence). This CDR3 is 13 amino acids long. The CDR3 loop reads CASSRTGPETQYF. CDR3 bases: TGTGCCAGCAGCCGAACAGGGCCAGAGACCCAGTACTTC.

A remark on this clone: One end of the junction fails to match germline, which may point to a read error. The chain uses TRBV6-5 and TRBJ1-2, with D unresolved. The CDR3 contains 11 residues. Germline V gives CDR1 MNHEY, CDR2 SVGAGI. The CDR3: CASSSNEWTSF. The CDR3 DNA is TGTGCCAGCAGTTCGAACGAATGGACGTCCTTC.

Here the CDR3 reads CASSRDRDYSTDTQYF. CDR3 coding DNA: TGTGCCAGCAGCCGGGACAGGGACTATAGCACAGATACGCAGTATTTT. This chain joins TRBV5-8 and TRBJ2-3; 9 nucleotides match TRBD1. The germline gives CDR1 SGHTS, CDR2 YDEGEE. The CDR3 is 16 residues long. The J segment lost 0 bases and the V segment lost 4 bases, leaving 6 bases of the junction unmatched.

This clone was seen only a few times. The CDR3 region is CASSQGISWREDPSAEQFF. CDR3 coding DNA: TGCGCCAGCAGCCAAGGCATATCGTGGCGGGAGGACCCCTCCGCTGAGCAGTTCTTC. The V call is TRBV4-3, the J call TRBJ2-1, with TRBD2 matching 8 bases. J was trimmed by 9 bases and V by 1 base; bases with no gene match: 20. The germline V gene encodes CDR1 LGHNA and CDR2 YSLEER. This CDR3 comprises 19 residues.

This chain links TRBV6-6 with TRBJ2-3; D is unresolved. Germline CDR1 and CDR2: MNHNY and SVGAGI (reference sequence). The CDR3 loop spans 12 amino acids. The V and J ends lost 6 bases and 4 bases respectively, with 8 bases between them. DNA for the CDR3: TGTGCCAGCAGCGAGGTGGCAGATACGCAGTATTTT. This encodes CASSEVADTQYF.

In its sample, this clone was seen a few times. The rearrangement uses TRBV5-1 and TRBJ2-3; possible D gene TRBD2, 5 bases. Germline values: CDR1 SGHRS, CDR2 YFSETQ. The CDR3 loop spans 12 amino acids. V lost 8 bases and J 0 bases, leaving 7 bases between the germline ends. For the CDR3, the DNA is TGCGCCAGTGGACTGAGCACAGATACGCAGTATTTT. Translating it yields CASGLSTDTQYF.

V is TRBV5-1 and J is TRBJ1-6, with a tentative D call TRBD1 (5 bases). Trimming took off 1 base at V and 0 bases at J, with 5 bases between the two ends. CDR1 and CDR2 from the germline V gene are SGHRS and YFSETQ. The CDR3 length is 15 residues. CDR3 sequence reads: CASSLQGSYNSPLHF. The CDR3 bases are TGCGCCAGCAGCTTGCAGGGCTCCTATAATTCACCCCTCCACTTT.